These 4 T cell receptor beta chains originate from one sample sequenced in a study of T-cell reconstitution after alpha-beta-depleted transplantation in children (TCRdb year 2016). The sample's treatment or condition label, decoded: allogeneic hematopoietic cell transplantation with graft depleted of TCRalphabeta T cells and CD19 B cells. Library generation was performed with PCR. Instrument on record: Illumina HiSeq 2500. TCR libraries were prepared with molecular barcoding, using unique molecular identifiers to normalize TCRbeta repertoire quantification. Starting from the raw public reads, TCRdb applied fastp trimming at Q25, assembled clones with MiXCR and retained in-frame beta chains. Merged by CDR3 protein, the rows form single entries marked with the most common genes and DNA. The sample contains some 310,000 distinct CDR3 sequences, about a quarter of them found a single time. The top ten hold around 9.9% of the sample.

The sequences come from PBMCs, mostly from graft donor cells, collected 180 days after TCRalphabeta/CD19-depleted stem cell transplant. These TCRs come from a male patient under 18 who had a stem cell transplant for acute lymphoblastic leukemia, so the T cells may come from the graft donor.

This clonotype came up a few times. This chain uses TRBV7-8 with TRBJ2-6; 10 nucleotides agree with TRBD1. The CDR3 consists of 20 residues. Germline V gene sequence: CDR1 SGHVS, CDR2 FQNEAQ. Losses at the gene ends were 3 bases for V and 2 bases for J; bases not matched to a gene: 13. The CDR3 spells CASSFRAVDRGLAGANVLTF. The CDR3 DNA follows: TGTGCCAGCAGCTTCCGAGCTGTAGACAGGGGGCTTGCTGGGGCCAACGTCCTGACTTTC.

CDR3: CATSRAPLQGRGNTIYF. DNA of the CDR3: TGTGCCACCAGCAGAGCTCCTTTACAGGGGAGAGGAAACACCATATATTTT. This chain uses TRBV15 with TRBJ1-3; 7 positions match TRBD1. This CDR3 is 17 amino acids long. V shed 1 base and J 4 bases; nucleotides not matched to a gene: 10. CDR1 LNHNV and CDR2 YYDKDF come from the germline V gene (reference sequence).

The genes are TRBV5-1 and TRBJ2-1; possibly TRBD2 for D (6 bases). The CDR3 sequence is 13 residues long. Germline V lookup: CDR1 SGHRS, CDR2 YFSETQ. Trimming removed 4 bases from V and 6 bases from J, with 11 bases in between. CDR3 in DNA: TGCGCCAGCAGCCTAGCGTGGGCCAATGAGCAGTTCTTC. Protein: CASSLAWANEQFF. Drawing the rest from reference TRBV5-1 and TRBJ2-1, the complete variable domain is KAGVTQTPRYLIKTRGQQVTLSCSPISGHRSVSWYQQTPGQGLQFLFEYFSETQRNKGNFPGRFSGRQFSNSRSEMNVSTLELGDSALYLCASSLAWANEQFFGPGTRLTVL.

This clonotype was seen a few times. The gene calls are TRBV27 and TRBJ2-6; D may be TRBD2 (5 bases). The ends were cut back, 1 base at V and 4 bases at J, with 11 bases in the middle. The V gene's germline CDR1 is MNHEY and CDR2 SMNVEV (reference sequence). The length of the CDR3 is 16 residues. CDR3 residues: CASSLWSGNGANVLTF. The CDR3 DNA sequence: TGTGCCAGCAGTTTATGGTCCGGGAACGGGGCCAACGTCCTGACTTTC.